The clone carrying this T cell receptor beta chain was counted once. This record comes from a study of blood T cells in healthy people across ages. Next came a second PCR, run for roughly 6 to 11 cycles, which used a sample-barcoded 5' primer along with a J-beta primer mix. Each cDNA molecule carried a tag from a template-switch adaptor that contained 12 random nucleotides. TCRdb re-called the 5' RACE reads with MiXCR, one entry per CDR3 protein. The sample yields over 1,300,000 distinct CDR3 sequences, around 59% seen once. The V gene end was trimmed by 7 bases and the J gene end by 3 bases; junction bases not matched to a gene: 6. The germline gives CDR1 DFQATT, CDR2 SNEGSKA (reference sequence). The CDR3 is made up of 13 amino acids.

The chain joins TRBV20-1 to TRBJ2-1; 7 bases line up with TRBD2. Source material: blood. This receptor was taken from a man between 18 and 29 years old in good health. The CDR3 loop is CSGGLEVYNEQFF. As DNA, the CDR3 is TGCAGTGGAGGACTAGAGGTCTACAATGAGCAGTTCTTC.